This T cell receptor (beta chain) emerged from a study of blood T cell repertoires in COVID-19. Germline values: CDR1 DFQATT, CDR2 SNEGSKA (reference sequence). V shed 3 bases and J shed 7 bases, with 13 bases lying between them. The CDR3 spans 14 residues. Here immunoSEQ multiplex PCR was the method, and the copy in TCRdb shows in-frame clones only, minus some. The sample includes about 410,000 clones, approximately 89% of them seen just once. The TCR originated in a woman aged 40 to 50 with COVID-19, enrolled during active disease. The chain recombines TRBV20-1 with TRBJ1-6; D is uncertain. Sample: peripheral blood. The CDR3 region is CSASFLRVNSPLHF. DNA for the CDR3: TGCAGTGCTAGTTTTCTTCGGGTGAATTCACCCCTCCACTTT.